This passage covers 10 T cell receptor beta chains from one sample sequenced in a study of blood T cell repertoires in COVID-19. Profiled with immunoSEQ multiplex PCR; TCRdb holds only in-frame clones, not every one. The data show more than 150,000 clones, with 87% seen just once and 2.5% held by the top ten. Sample: peripheral blood. All receptors come from a man aged 35-49 years with active or convalescent COVID-19.

J is TRBJ2-2 and V is TRBV27; the D gene is possibly TRBD2 (6 bases). The germline V gene has CDR1 MNHEY and CDR2 SMNVEV (reference sequence). Trimming stripped 8 bases from V and 4 bases from J, with 26 bases between. The length of the CDR3 is 18 residues. The CDR3 DNA sequence: TGTGCCAGCGGTCGTGGGGGACTGGCGAGTGTCGGCACCGGGGAGCTGTTTTTT. It encodes CASGRGGLASVGTGELFF.

The genes are TRBV9 and TRBJ1-1, with D maybe TRBD1 (5 bases). V lost 4 bases and J lost 4, with 17 bases in between. This CDR3 region has 15 residues. Germline V gives CDR1 SGDLS, CDR2 YYNGEE. The CDR3 coding sequence is TGTGCCAGCAGCAAGGGCGGGGCGGGGGGCACTGAAGCTTTCTTT. Protein product: CASSKGGAGGTEAFF.

The rearrangement joins TRBV6-5 to TRBJ2-7; the match to TRBD1 covers 7 bases. V dropped 2 bases and J dropped 2; count of bases not matched to a gene: 3. The CDR3 extends over 14 amino acids. Germline V CDR1 and CDR2: MNHEY, SVGAGI. The CDR3 bases are TGTGCCAGCAGTTACAGACAGGGTCCCTACGAGCAGTACTTC. Its translation is CASSYRQGPYEQYF.

This clone appeared once. The CDR3 sequence is CASSRLAGGYYNEQFF. The CDR3 region has the DNA TGTGCCAGCAGCCGTCTAGCGGGGGGATACTACAATGAGCAGTTCTTC. This chain uses TRBV7-9 with TRBJ2-1, with TRBD2 identical over 11 bases. CDR3 length: 16 residues. The V gene end was trimmed by 5 bases and the J gene end by 3 bases; junction bases not matched to a gene: 6. Germline CDR1 and CDR2: SEHNR and FQNEAQ (reference sequence).

This sequence joins TRBV18 and TRBJ2-2; 8 nucleotides agree with TRBD2. Looked up from germline, CDR1 is KGHSH and CDR2 is LQKENI. V dropped 2 bases and J dropped 1; count of bases not matched to a gene: 12. This CDR3 spans 19 amino acids. The CDR3 reads CASSPLGSGGTLNTGELFF. The CDR3 DNA sequence: TGTGCCAGCTCACCATTGGGGAGCGGGGGTACTTTGAACACCGGGGAGCTGTTTTTT.

In its sample, this clone was seen a few times. The V gene is TRBV28, the J gene TRBJ1-2; D gene uncertain. CDR1 MDHEN and CDR2 SYDVKM come from the germline V gene. V was pared by 6 bases and J by 4 bases, with 18 bases between. The CDR3 sequence is 15 residues long. CDR3 residues: CASSPSRIHRYGYTF. Here the CDR3 DNA reads TGTGCCAGCAGCCCCTCCCGCATACACCGCTATGGCTACACCTTC.

The chain links TRBV2 to TRBJ2-1; 10 bases align to TRBD2. This CDR3 spans 18 amino acids. The trim removed 2 bases at V and 4 bases at J, leaving 11 bases unmatched. In germline, CDR1 is SNHLY, CDR2 FYNNEI. The CDR3 loop is CASSEYGTSGGAYNEQFF. The CDR3 DNA sequence: TGTGCCAGCAGTGAATACGGGACCAGCGGGGGGGCATACAATGAGCAGTTCTTC. Full variable domain (remainder filled in from reference TRBV2 and TRBJ2-1): EPEVTQTPSHQVTQMGQEVILRCVPISNHLYFYWYRQILGQKVEFLVSFYNNEISEKSEIFDDQFSVERPDGSNFTLKIRSTKLEDSAMYFCASSEYGTSGGAYNEQFFGPGTRLTVL.

This rearrangement joins TRBV6-1 to TRBJ1-1; possible D gene TRBD1, 6 bases. V was clipped by 3 bases and J by 0 bases, with 14 bases between them. Germline V CDR1 and CDR2: MNHNS, SASEGT. The CDR3 runs to 16 residues. The CDR3 sequence is CASSEDLAGVNTEAFF. CDR3 sequence (DNA): TGTGCCAGCAGTGAGGATCTCGCAGGGGTGAACACTGAAGCTTTCTTT.

This clone appeared a few times. J is TRBJ1-2 and V is TRBV27, with D tentatively TRBD1 (6 bases). This CDR3 contains 16 residues. Germline V lookup: CDR1 MNHEY, CDR2 SMNVEV (reference sequence). The V end lost 6 bases, the J end lost 4 bases, and 21 bases lay between the germline ends. CDR3 in DNA: TGTGCCAGCAGCATGACAGGTCCCCCATTAGGCTATGGCTACACCTTC. It yields the protein CASSMTGPPLGYGYTF.

The chain is built from TRBV6-1 and TRBJ1-5, with 7 positions matching TRBD1. J gave up 8 bases and V 2 bases, and 9 bases lay outside the gene matches. Germline V gene lookup returns CDR1 MNHNS and CDR2 SASEGT. This CDR3 comprises 15 residues. In nucleotides, the CDR3 is TGTGCCAGCAGTGAACCGACAGGGTGGACGGAGCCCCAGCATTTT. Translation gives CASSEPTGWTEPQHF.